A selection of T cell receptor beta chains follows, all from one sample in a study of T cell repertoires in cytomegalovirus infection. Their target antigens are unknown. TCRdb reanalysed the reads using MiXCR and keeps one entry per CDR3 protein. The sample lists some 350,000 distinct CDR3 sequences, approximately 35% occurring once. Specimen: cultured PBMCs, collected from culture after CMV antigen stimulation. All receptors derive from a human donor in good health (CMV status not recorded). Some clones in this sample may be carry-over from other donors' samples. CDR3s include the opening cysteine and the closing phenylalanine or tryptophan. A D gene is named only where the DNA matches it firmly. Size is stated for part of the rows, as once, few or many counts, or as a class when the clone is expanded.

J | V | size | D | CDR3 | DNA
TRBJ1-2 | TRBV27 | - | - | CASRSDKGYGYTF | TGTGCCAGCAGGTCGGACAAAGGGTATGGCTACACCTTC
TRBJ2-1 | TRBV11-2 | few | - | CASTLRRGNEQFF | TGTGCCAGCACCCTGCGCCGGGGAAATGAGCAGTTCTTC
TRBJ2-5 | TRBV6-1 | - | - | CASGGVGETQYF | TGTGCCAGCGGAGGGGTAGGAGAGACCCAGTACTTC
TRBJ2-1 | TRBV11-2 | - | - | CASSLVIGGQGSYNEQFF | TGTGCCAGCAGCTTAGTAATCGGTGGCCAGGGTTCCTACAATGAGCAGTTCTTC
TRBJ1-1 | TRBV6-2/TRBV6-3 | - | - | CASSSPDKPNTEAFF | TGTGCCAGCAGTTCACCGGACAAGCCGAACACTGAAGCTTTCTTT
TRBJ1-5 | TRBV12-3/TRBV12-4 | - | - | CASSLSGGVQPQHF | TGTGCCAGCAGTTTGTCGGGGGGAGTCCAGCCCCAGCATTTT
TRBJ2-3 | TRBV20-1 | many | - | CSAPGQGHTQYF | TGCAGTGCTCCCGGCCAGGGCCATACGCAGTATTTT
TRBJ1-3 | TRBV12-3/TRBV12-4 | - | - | CASSFGSLSGNTIYF | TGTGCCAGCAGTTTCGGCAGCCTCTCTGGAAACACCATATATTTT
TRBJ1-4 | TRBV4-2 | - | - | CASSQEQGSNEKLFF | TGTGCCAGCAGCCAAGAGCAGGGGAGTAATGAAAAACTGTTTTTT
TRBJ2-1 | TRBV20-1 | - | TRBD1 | CSARGQGGYNEQFF | TGCAGTGCCAGGGGACAGGGGGGATACAATGAGCAGTTCTTC
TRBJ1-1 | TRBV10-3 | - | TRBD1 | CAISYGQVTEAFF | TGTGCCATCAGCTACGGACAGGTCACTGAAGCTTTCTTT
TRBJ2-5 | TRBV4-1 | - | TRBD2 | CASSQDYPNPGGETQYF | TGCGCCAGCAGCCAAGATTACCCGAACCCGGGAGGAGAGACCCAGTACTTC
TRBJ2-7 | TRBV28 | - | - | CASSLRASMRRTRGYEQYF | TGTGCCAGCAGTTTAAGGGCCTCGATGAGGCGTACACGGGGATACGAGCAGTACTTC
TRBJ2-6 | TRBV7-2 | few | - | CASSSRANVLTF | TGTGCCAGCAGCTCCCGGGCCAACGTCCTGACTTTC
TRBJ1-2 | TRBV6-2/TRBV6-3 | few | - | CASSDRTDYGYTF | TGTGCCAGCAGTGATCGGACAGACTATGGCTACACCTTC
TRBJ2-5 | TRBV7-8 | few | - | CASSSRRAVETQYF | TGTGCCAGCAGCTCACGACGGGCTGTCGAGACCCAGTACTTC
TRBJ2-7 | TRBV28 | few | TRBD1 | CASSLPTGQGEPYEQYF | TGTGCCAGCAGTTTACCCACGGGACAGGGGGAGCCCTACGAGCAGTACTTC
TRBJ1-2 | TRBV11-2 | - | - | CASSFGQPVYGYTF | TGTGCCAGCAGCTTTGGACAGCCTGTCTATGGCTACACCTTC
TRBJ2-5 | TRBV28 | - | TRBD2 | CASSFRTGGLQETQYF | TGTGCCAGCAGTTTTCGAACGGGAGGGTTACAAGAGACCCAGTACTTC
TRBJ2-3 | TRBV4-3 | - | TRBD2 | CASSQDGLAGVPDTQYF | TGCGCCAGCAGCCAAGACGGACTAGCGGGAGTCCCAGATACGCAGTATTTT
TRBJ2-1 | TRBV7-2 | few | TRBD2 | CASTFTGGGHYNEQFF | TGTGCCAGCACCTTTACAGGCGGGGGGCACTACAATGAGCAGTTCTTC
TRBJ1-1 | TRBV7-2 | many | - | CASSLNQGFGTEAFF | TGTGCCAGCAGCTTAAATCAAGGGTTCGGCACTGAAGCTTTCTTT
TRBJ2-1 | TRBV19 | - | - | CASSIGSARSTEQFF | TGTGCCAGTAGTATAGGATCAGCTAGGTCTACTGAGCAGTTCTTC
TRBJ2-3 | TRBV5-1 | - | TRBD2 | CASSPVAGGGSTDTQYF | TGCGCCAGCAGCCCTGTAGCGGGAGGGGGATCCACAGATACGCAGTATTTT
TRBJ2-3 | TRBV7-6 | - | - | CASSLLNNPGTDTQYF | TGTGCCAGCAGCTTATTAAACAATCCAGGCACAGATACGCAGTATTTT
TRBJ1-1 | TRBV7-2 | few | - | CASSLYGPQGHEAFF | TGTGCCAGCAGTTTGTACGGGCCACAGGGACATGAAGCTTTCTTT
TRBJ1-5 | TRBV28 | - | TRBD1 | CASSPNTGTGYQPQHF | TGTGCCAGCAGTCCGAACACCGGGACAGGGTATCAGCCCCAGCATTTT
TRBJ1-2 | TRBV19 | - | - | CASSKPEVFNYGYTF | TGTGCCAGTAGTAAACCGGAGGTTTTTAACTATGGCTACACCTTC
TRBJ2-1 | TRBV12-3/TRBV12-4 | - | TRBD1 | CASSFGTGYGEQFF | TGTGCCAGCAGTTTTGGGACAGGGTACGGTGAGCAGTTCTTC
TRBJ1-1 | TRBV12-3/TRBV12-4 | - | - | CASSPGQHTEAFF | TGTGCCAGCAGCCCGGGACAACACACTGAAGCTTTCTTT
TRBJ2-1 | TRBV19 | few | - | CASSIRLVGNEQFF | TGTGCCAGTAGTATCCGACTAGTGGGCAATGAGCAGTTCTTC
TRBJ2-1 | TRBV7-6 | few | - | CASSPLPGPEQFF | TGTGCCAGCAGCCCCCTACCGGGACCGGAGCAGTTCTTC
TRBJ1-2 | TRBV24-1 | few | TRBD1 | CATEKGQGQGYTF | TGTGCCACCGAGAAGGGACAGGGGCAAGGCTACACCTTC
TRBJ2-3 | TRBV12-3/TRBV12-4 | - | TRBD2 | CASSRLAFSTDTQYF | TGTGCCAGCAGCAGACTAGCATTTAGCACAGATACGCAGTATTTT
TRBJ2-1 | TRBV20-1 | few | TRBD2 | CSAKLIAGESYNEQFF | TGCAGTGCTAAACTTATAGCGGGAGAATCCTACAATGAGCAGTTCTTC
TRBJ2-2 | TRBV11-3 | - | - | CASSLKRAVGELFF | TGTGCCAGCAGCTTAAAGAGGGCCGTGGGGGAGCTGTTTTTT
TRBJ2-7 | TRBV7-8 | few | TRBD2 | CASSPDGRERFDEQYF | TGTGCCAGCAGCCCCGACGGGAGGGAACGGTTTGACGAGCAGTACTTC